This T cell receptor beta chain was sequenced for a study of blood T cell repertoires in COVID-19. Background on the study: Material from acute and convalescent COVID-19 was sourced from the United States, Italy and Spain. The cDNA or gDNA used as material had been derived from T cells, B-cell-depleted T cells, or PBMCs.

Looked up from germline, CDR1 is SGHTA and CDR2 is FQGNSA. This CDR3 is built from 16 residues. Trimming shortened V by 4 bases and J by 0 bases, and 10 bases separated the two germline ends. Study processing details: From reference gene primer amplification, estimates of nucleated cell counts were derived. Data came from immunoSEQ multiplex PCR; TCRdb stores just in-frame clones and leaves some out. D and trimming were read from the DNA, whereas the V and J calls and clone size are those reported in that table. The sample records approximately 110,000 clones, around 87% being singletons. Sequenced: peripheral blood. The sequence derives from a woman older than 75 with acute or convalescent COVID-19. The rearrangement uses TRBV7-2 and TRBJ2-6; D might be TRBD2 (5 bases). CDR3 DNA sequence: TGTGCCAGCAGCTCGGACTTTCGCTCTGGGGCCAACGTCCTGACTTTC. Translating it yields CASSSDFRSGANVLTF.